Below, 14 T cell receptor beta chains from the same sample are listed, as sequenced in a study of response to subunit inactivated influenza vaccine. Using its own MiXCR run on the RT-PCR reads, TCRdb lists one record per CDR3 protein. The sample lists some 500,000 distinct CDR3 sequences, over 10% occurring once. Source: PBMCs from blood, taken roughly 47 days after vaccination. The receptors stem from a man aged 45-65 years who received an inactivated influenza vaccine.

CDR3 protein: CSGEVRVEENIQYF. The DNA for the CDR3 is TGCAGTGGTGAGGTTAGGGTTGAGGAAAACATTCAGTACTTC. The rearrangement links TRBV20-1 to TRBJ2-4, with D unclear. The CDR3 is 14 residues long. From germline, CDR1 is DFQATT and CDR2 SNEGSKA (reference sequence). V shed 7 bases and J shed 5 bases, with 18 bases lying between them.

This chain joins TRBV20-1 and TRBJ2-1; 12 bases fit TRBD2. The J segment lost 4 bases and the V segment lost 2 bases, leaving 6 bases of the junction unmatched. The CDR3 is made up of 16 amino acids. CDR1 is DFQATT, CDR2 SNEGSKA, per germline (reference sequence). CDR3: CSARPPTSGGYNEQFF. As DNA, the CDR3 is TGCAGTGCTAGACCCCCGACTAGCGGGGGTTACAATGAGCAGTTCTTC.

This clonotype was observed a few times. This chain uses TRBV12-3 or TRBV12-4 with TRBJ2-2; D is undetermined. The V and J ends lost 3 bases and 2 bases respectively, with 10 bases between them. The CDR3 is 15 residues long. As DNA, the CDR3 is TGTGCCAGCAGTTTTAGACACCTAAACACCGGGGAGCTGTTTTTT. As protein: CASSFRHLNTGELFF.

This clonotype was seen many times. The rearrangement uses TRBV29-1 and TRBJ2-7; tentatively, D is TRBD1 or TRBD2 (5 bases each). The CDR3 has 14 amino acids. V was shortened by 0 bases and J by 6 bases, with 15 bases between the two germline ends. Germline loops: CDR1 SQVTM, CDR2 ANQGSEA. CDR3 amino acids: CSVEEGFLGGEQYF. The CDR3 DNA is TGCAGCGTTGAAGAGGGCTTCCTTGGGGGCGAGCAGTACTTC.

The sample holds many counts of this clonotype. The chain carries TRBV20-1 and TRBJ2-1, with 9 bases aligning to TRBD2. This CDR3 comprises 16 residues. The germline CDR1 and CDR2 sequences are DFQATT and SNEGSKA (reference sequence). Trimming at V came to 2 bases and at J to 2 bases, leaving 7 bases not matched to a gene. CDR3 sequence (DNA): TGCAGTGCTAGACCCCTAGCGGGAAGACCCTACAATGAGCAGTTCTTC. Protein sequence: CSARPLAGRPYNEQFF.

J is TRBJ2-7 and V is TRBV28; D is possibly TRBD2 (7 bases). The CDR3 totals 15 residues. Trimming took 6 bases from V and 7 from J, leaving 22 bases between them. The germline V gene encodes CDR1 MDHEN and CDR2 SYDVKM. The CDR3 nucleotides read TGTGCCAGCAGACCCTCTGGAGGGGGGGCTCATGAGCAGTACTTC. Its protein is CASRPSGGGAHEQYF. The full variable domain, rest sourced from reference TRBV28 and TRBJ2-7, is DVKVTQSSRYLVKRTGEKVFLECVQDMDHENMFWYRQDPGLGLRLIYFSYDVKMKEKGDIPEGYSVSREKKERFSLILESASTNQTSMYLCASRPSGGGAHEQYFGPGTRLTVT.

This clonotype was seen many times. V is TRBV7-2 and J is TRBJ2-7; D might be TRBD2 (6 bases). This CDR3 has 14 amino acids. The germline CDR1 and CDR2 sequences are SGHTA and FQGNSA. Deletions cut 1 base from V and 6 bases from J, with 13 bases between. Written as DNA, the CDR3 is TGTGCCAGCAGCTTAGGTCTAGCGAGGGTCGAGCAGTACTTC. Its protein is CASSLGLARVEQYF.

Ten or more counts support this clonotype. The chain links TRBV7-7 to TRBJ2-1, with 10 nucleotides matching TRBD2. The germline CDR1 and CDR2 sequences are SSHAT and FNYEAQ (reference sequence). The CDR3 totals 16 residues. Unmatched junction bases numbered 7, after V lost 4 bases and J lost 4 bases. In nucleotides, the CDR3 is TGTGCCAGCAGCTCTCAACCGGGACTAGCGTACAATGAGCAGTTCTTC. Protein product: CASSSQPGLAYNEQFF. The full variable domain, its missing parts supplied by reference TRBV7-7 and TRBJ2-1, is GAGVSQSPRYKVTKRGQDVTLRCDPISSHATLYWYQQALGQGPEFLTYFNYEAQPDKSGLPSDRFSAERPEGSISTLTIQRTEQRDSAMYRCASSSQPGLAYNEQFFGPGTRLTVL.

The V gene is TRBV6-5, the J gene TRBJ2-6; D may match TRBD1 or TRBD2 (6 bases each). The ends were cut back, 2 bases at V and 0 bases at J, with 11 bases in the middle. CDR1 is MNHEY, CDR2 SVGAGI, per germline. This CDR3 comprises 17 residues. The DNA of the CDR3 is TGTGCCAGCAGTTACGGGGGGCTGATCTCTGGGGCCAACGTCCTGACTTTC. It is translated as CASSYGGLISGANVLTF.

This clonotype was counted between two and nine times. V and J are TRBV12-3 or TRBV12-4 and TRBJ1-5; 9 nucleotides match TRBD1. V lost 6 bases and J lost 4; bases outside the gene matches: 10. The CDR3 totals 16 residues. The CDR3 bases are TGTGCCAGCAGCTCGGGACAGGGAGGATGGAATCAGCCCCAGCATTTT. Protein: CASSSGQGGWNQPQHF.

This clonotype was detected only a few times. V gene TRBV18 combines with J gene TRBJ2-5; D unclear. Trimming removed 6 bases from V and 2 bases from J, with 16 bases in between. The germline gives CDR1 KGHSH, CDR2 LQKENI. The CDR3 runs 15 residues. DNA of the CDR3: TGTGCCAGCTCCAAAGGCGGACGTCAGCAAGAGACCCAGTACTTC. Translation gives CASSKGGRQQETQYF.

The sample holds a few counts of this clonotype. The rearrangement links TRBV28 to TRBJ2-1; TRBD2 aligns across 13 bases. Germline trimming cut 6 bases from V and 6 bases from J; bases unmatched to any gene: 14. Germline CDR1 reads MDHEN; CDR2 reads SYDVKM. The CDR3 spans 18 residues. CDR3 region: CASSSGLAGVNLRNEQFF. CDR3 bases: TGTGCCAGCAGCTCTGGACTAGCGGGAGTCAACTTACGCAATGAGCAGTTCTTC.

In DNA, the CDR3 is TGTGCCAGCAGTGAGACGCGGGCGGGGACCCAGTACTTC. Translating it yields CASSETRAGTQYF. The chain combines TRBV2 with TRBJ2-5, with D maybe TRBD2 (5 bases). Germline V lookup: CDR1 SNHLY, CDR2 FYNNEI. Trimming cost V 3 bases and J 7 bases, with 12 bases left between them. The CDR3 extends over 13 amino acids.

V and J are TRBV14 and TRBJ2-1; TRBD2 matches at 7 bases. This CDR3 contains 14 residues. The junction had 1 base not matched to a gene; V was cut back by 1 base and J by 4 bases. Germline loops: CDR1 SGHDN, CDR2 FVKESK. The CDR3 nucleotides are TGTGCCAGCAGCCAAGGGACTAGTTACAATGAGCAGTTCTTC. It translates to CASSQGTSYNEQFF.